This T cell receptor (beta chain) was captured by sequencing in a study of identifying expanded T cells in peripheral blood. Study-wide points: Differentially abundant clones: about 1.2 between replicates, 16.4 at two to three weeks, less than 20 at four.

No infections or other immune events were documented during collection. V lost 3 bases and J 6 bases, leaving 8 bases between the germline ends. Germline V gene lookup returns CDR1 GTSNPN and CDR2 SVGIG (reference sequence). CDR3 length equals 11 residues. Produced via immunoSEQ multiplex PCR; TCRdb's table is partial and in-frame only. The sample holds tens of thousands of clones, 84% seen once. For this clone: Its antigen is unidentified.

This TCR was recovered from a person aged 18-69 years in good health. This chain connects TRBV30 to TRBJ1-1, with no clear D. Sequenced input: blood. The CDR3 spells CAWRDEAEAFF. The CDR3 DNA sequence: TGTGCCTGGAGGGACGAGGCTGAAGCTTTCTTT.